These T cell receptor beta chains were read from a single sample in a study of regulatory T cells in long-lasting Graves disease. TCRdb recomputed calls from the multiplex PCR reads with MiXCR, one row per CDR3 protein. The table lists 300,000 to 350,000 distinct CDR3 sequences, 15% to 20% of them singletons. The sample consisted of peripheral blood mononuclear cells (PBMCs), taken when the disease was refractory, from a patient treated with antithyroid drugs. All receptors come from a female donor with Graves disease. Each CDR3 is given with its conserved first and last residue. The D gene is left open where the match is weak. The size of a clone is reported for some rows only, either as once, few or many, or as a class for expanded clones.

clone_size,j_call,d_call,v_call,cdr3_aa,cdr3_nt
.,TRBJ2-7,TRBD2,TRBV18,CASSPTSAGYEQYF,TGTGCCAGCTCACCGACTAGCGCGGGCTACGAGCAGTACTTC
.,TRBJ1-3,.,TRBV7-2,CASSSFGPGNTIYF,TGTGCCAGCAGCTCATTCGGCCCTGGAAACACCATATATTTT
.,TRBJ2-3,.,TRBV7-2,CASSPRGAPSTDTQYF,TGTGCCAGCAGCCCCCGAGGGGCACCTAGCACAGATACGCAGTATTTT
.,TRBJ2-7,.,TRBV4-3,CASSRRLGEYF,TGCGCCAGCAGCCGCCGGCTAGGAGAGTACTTC
few,TRBJ1-1,.,TRBV5-6,CASSTEMIRTESNTEAFF,TGTGCCAGCAGCACAGAAATGATTCGCACAGAGTCGAACACTGAAGCTTTCTTT
few,TRBJ2-7,.,TRBV5-1,CASSLEGGVYEQYF,TGCGCCAGCAGCTTGGAGGGGGGGGTCTACGAGCAGTACTTC
many,TRBJ2-6,TRBD1,TRBV6-5,CASSSQGAGANVLTF,TGTGCCAGCAGTTCACAGGGGGCTGGGGCCAACGTCCTGACTTTC
many,TRBJ1-1,.,TRBV30,CAWSVQGPTEAFF,TGTGCCTGGAGTGTACAAGGGCCGACTGAAGCTTTCTTT
.,TRBJ2-5,TRBD2,TRBV29-1,CSVDSRTSGGAAETQYF,TGCAGCGTTGACTCGAGGACTAGCGGGGGGGCCGCTGAGACCCAGTACTTC
few,TRBJ1-5,TRBD1,TRBV20-1,CSASPPGQGNQPQHF,TGCAGTGCTAGCCCTCCGGGACAGGGCAATCAGCCCCAGCATTTT
.,TRBJ2-2,.,TRBV7-2,CASSSHTPRGDTGELFF,TGTGCCAGCAGCTCCCACACCCCCAGGGGCGACACCGGGGAGCTGTTTTTT
many,TRBJ1-2,TRBD1,TRBV6-1,CASSVGDRGLDGYTF,TGTGCCAGCAGTGTAGGGGACAGGGGGCTAGATGGCTACACCTTC
.,TRBJ2-3,TRBD1,TRBV7-2,CASSLVDMVRGFSTDTQYF,TGTGCCAGCAGCTTAGTTGACATGGTCAGGGGGTTCAGCACAGATACGCAGTATTTT
few,TRBJ1-1,.,TRBV6-1,CASHTWNTEAFF,TGTGCCAGCCACACGTGGAACACTGAAGCTTTCTTT
.,TRBJ2-5,.,TRBV25-1,CASSVAGRETQYF,TGTGCCAGCAGTGTTGCAGGGAGAGAGACCCAGTACTTC
many,TRBJ1-2,.,TRBV11-3,CASSLGAGYGYTF,TGTGCCAGCAGTCTCGGGGCTGGGTATGGCTACACCTTC
many,TRBJ1-2,TRBD1,TRBV12-3/TRBV12-4,CASSQDRLYGYTF,TGTGCCAGCAGTCAGGACAGGCTCTATGGCTACACCTTC
.,TRBJ2-7,TRBD1,TRBV20-1,CSAPPMGAGTGSHEQYF,TGCAGTGCTCCCCCGATGGGGGCCGGGACAGGGTCCCACGAGCAGTACTTC
many,TRBJ2-2,TRBD2,TRBV28,CASSLLAGDGELFF,TGTGCCAGCAGTTTACTAGCGGGAGACGGGGAGCTGTTTTTT
many,TRBJ1-6,.,TRBV5-1,CASSWTEGNSPLHF,TGCGCCAGCAGCTGGACTGAAGGTAATTCACCCCTCCACTTT